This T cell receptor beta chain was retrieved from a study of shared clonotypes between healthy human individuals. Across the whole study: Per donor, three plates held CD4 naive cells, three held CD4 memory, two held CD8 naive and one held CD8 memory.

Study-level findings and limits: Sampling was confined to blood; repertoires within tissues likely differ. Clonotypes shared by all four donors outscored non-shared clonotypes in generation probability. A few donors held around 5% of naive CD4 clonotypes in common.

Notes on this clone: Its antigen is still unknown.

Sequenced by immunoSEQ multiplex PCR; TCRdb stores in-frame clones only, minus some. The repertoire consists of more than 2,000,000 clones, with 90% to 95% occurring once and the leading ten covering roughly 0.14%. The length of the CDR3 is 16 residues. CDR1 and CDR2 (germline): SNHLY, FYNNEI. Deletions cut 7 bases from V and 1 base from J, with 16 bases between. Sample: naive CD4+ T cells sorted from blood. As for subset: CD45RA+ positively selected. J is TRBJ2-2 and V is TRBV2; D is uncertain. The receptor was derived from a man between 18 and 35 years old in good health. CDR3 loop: CASTEYVSENTGELFF. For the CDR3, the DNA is TGTGCCAGCACGGAATACGTTTCGGAGAACACCGGGGAGCTGTTTTTT.